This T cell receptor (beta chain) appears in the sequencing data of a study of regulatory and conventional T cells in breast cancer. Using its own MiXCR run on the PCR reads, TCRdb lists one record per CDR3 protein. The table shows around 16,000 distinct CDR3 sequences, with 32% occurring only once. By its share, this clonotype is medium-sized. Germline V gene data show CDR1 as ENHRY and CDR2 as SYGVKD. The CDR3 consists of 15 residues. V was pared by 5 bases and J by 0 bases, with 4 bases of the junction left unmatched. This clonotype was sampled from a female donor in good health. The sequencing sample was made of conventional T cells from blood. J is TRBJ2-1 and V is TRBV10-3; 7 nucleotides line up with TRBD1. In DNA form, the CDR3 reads TGTGCCATCAGTATGACAGGGAACTCCTACAATGAGCAGTTCTTC. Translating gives CAISMTGNSYNEQFF.